The present entry profiles one TCR beta chain with its context. The antigen remains undetermined. The sample is drawn from a study of beta chain features in type 1 diabetes. Study-wide results and caveats: PCR might show a preference for shorter templates, equally across patients and controls.

Every isolated RNA sample was fully reverse transcribed, so sequencing captured expressed TCRB transcripts. Only in-frame clones appear in the TCRdb table, and some are missing; sequencing was by immunoSEQ multiplex PCR. The sample includes 400,000 to 500,000 clones, roughly 14% of them seen just once. Every single donor gave one heparinised blood draw, and these averaged roughly 100 mL. Populations isolated by sorting all had purity greater than 95%. Sequenced input: naive CD4+ T cells from blood. The receptor's source is a man aged 30 to 39 in good health.

The CDR3 DNA is TGTGCCAGCACCGTTGAGGGGCCAGCTCATTTCACAGATACGCAGTATTTT. Its translation is CASTVEGPAHFTDTQYF. The rearrangement links TRBV5-4 to TRBJ2-3; D may be TRBD1 or TRBD2 (5 bases each). Germline V lookup: CDR1 SGHNT, CDR2 YYREEE (reference sequence). Trimming took off 6 bases at V and 2 bases at J, with 22 bases between the two ends. The CDR3 length is 17 residues.